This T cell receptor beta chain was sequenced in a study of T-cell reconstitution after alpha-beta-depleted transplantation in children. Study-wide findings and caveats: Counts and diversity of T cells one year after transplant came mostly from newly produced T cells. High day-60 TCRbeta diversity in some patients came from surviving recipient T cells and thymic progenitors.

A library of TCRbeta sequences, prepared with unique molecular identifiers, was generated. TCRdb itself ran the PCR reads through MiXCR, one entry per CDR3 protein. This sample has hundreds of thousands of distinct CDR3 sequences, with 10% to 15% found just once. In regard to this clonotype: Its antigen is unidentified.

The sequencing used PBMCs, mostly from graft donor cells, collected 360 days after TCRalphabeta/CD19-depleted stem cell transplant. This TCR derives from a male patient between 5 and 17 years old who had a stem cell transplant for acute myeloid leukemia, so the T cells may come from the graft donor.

The CDR3 DNA follows: TGTGCCACCAGCAGAGATTCTCTAGCGGGAGAGAAAGATACGCAGTATTTT. Translation: CATSRDSLAGEKDTQYF. The rearrangement joins TRBV15 to TRBJ2-3, with 10 bases lining up with TRBD2. Trimming cost V 0 bases and J 5 bases; bases outside gene matches: 8. The CDR3 consists of 17 residues. Germline assignment: CDR1 LNHNV and CDR2 YYDKDF (reference sequence).